One and the same sample provided the 10 T cell receptor beta chains below, sequenced in a study of CD8 T cells in Susac syndrome. The RNA input was about 0.5 to 1 ug, and it was reverse transcribed with random hexamers. TCRdb called the immunoSEQ multiplex PCR reads again in MiXCR, with one record for every CDR3 protein. The table lists 150,000 to 200,000 distinct CDR3 sequences, 90% to 95% of them singletons. The sequenced material came from CD4+ T cells from PBMCs. All receptors come from a human donor with Susac syndrome.

The chain employs TRBV6-1 and TRBJ2-2; 11 positions match TRBD2. Per germline, CDR1 MNHNS and CDR2 SASEGT. Trimming cost V 10 bases and J 3 bases; bases outside gene matches: 16. The CDR3 is made up of 18 amino acids. CDR3 in amino acids: CATGTGALAGEDTGELFF. CDR3 nucleotides: TGTGCCACGGGTACAGGGGCACTAGCGGGGGAAGACACCGGGGAGCTGTTTTTT.

This rearrangement joins TRBV11-2 to TRBJ2-3; tentatively, D is TRBD1 (5 bases). There are 15 residues in the CDR3. Trimming took off 0 bases at V and 1 base at J, with 8 bases between the two ends. Looked up from germline, CDR1 is SGHAT and CDR2 is FQNNGV. CDR3 in DNA: TGTGCCAGCAGCTTAGAGGGCAGGGGCACAGATACGCAGTATTTT. Its translation is CASSLEGRGTDTQYF.

This clonotype was picked up a small number of times. The CDR3 coding sequence is TGTGCCAGCAGTCCCGACAGGGTCTACGAGCAGTACTTC. Its protein is CASSPDRVYEQYF. The genes are TRBV2 and TRBJ2-7, with 7 bases fitting TRBD1. The CDR3 has 13 amino acids. After removal of 5 bases from V and 3 bases from J, the junction contained 4 bases not matched to a gene. Germline V lookup: CDR1 SNHLY, CDR2 FYNNEI.

The chain has TRBV21-1 and TRBJ2-7; TRBD1, the D gene given by the table, was not confirmed from the DNA. TRBV21-1 is marked as a pseudogene. The CDR3 has 13 residues. CDR3 in DNA: TGTGCCAGCAGCAAAGCCCCAGGGTCTTCGCAGTACTTC. Protein sequence: CASSKAPGSSQYF.

The J gene is TRBJ1-2, the V gene TRBV5-6; the D gene is possibly TRBD1 (6 bases). Trimming stripped 1 base from V and 7 bases from J, with 14 bases between. CDR3 size: 14 residues. Germline lookup yields CDR1 SGHDT and CDR2 YYEEEE. The CDR3 spells CASSLRGRLSGYTF. The CDR3 region has the DNA TGTGCCAGCAGCTTGCGGGGGCGTCTCTCTGGCTACACCTTC.

V and J are TRBV11-2 and TRBJ1-2; D gene uncertain. Germline V gene sequence: CDR1 SGHAT, CDR2 FQNNGV. CDR3 length: 15 amino acids. V lost 0 bases to trimming and J lost 8 bases, with 16 bases between them. The DNA of the CDR3 is TGTGCCAGCAGCTTAGAGGGAACAATCATGGGGGGCTACACCTTC. Protein product: CASSLEGTIMGGYTF.

This chain joins TRBV6-5 and TRBJ2-5, with 12 bases matching TRBD1. Germline CDR1 reads MNHEY; CDR2 reads SVGAGI. V lost 2 bases and J lost 1; bases outside the gene matches: 11. The CDR3 sequence is 19 residues long. CDR3 region: CASSYGLGQGASPQETQYF. The CDR3 bases are TGTGCCAGCAGTTACGGGCTGGGACAGGGGGCGTCCCCCCAAGAGACCCAGTACTTC.

In its sample, this clonotype was seen a few times. The CDR3 protein is CASSTGQGQETQYF. DNA of the CDR3: TGTGCCAGCAGCACCGGACAGGGCCAAGAGACCCAGTACTTC. The chain is built from TRBV7-2 and TRBJ2-5; TRBD1 agrees at 8 bases. Germline V gene lookup returns CDR1 SGHTA and CDR2 FQGNSA. Trimming took 5 bases from V and 1 from J; bases not matched to a gene: 3. The length of the CDR3 is 14 residues.

This chain connects TRBV24-1 to TRBJ2-3, with 9 bases lining up with TRBD2. This CDR3 comprises 14 residues. V dropped 4 bases and J dropped 7; count of bases not matched to a gene: 5. Germline assignment: CDR1 KGHDR and CDR2 SFDVKD. The chain's CDR3 is CATSERGGAHTQYF. In nucleotides, the CDR3 is TGTGCCACCAGTGAGCGCGGGGGGGCGCATACGCAGTATTTT.

The gene calls are TRBV9 and TRBJ2-6, with D unclear. Germline CDR1 SGDLS, CDR2 YYNGEE. V lost 0 bases and J lost 9, with 13 bases in between. The CDR3 runs to 15 residues. CDR3 residues: CASSVEGLHLNVLTF. As DNA, the CDR3 is TGTGCCAGCAGCGTAGAAGGGCTACATCTCAACGTCCTGACTTTC.